The following is a TCR beta chain sequence with its context. What it binds is not known. The data belong to a study of OX40 agonist ivuxolimab in advanced cancers. The study's findings and limits: At 0.1 to 3.0 mg/kg, CD4+ and CD8+ blood T cells expanded clonally by week 6.

The V gene lost 0 bases and the J gene lost 0 bases, with 14 bases spanning the gap. Germline CDR1 and CDR2: LGHNA and YNFKEQ. This CDR3 has 18 residues. Measured with immunoSEQ multiplex PCR; TCRdb has only the in-frame clones, and not every one. The sample has 45,000 to 65,000 clones; 70% to 90% are singletons. The rearrangement uses TRBV4-2 and TRBJ2-2; no definite D call. This sample comprised CD4+ or CD8+ T cells sorted from blood, obtained in a trial of the OX40 agonist ivuxolimab. The sequence was collected from an adult with an advanced solid tumor such as melanoma, head and neck, liver or kidney cancer. CDR3 bases: TGTGCCAGCAGCCAAGAGGGGAAAGGCTTCGCGAACACCGGGGAGCTGTTTTTT. Its protein is CASSQEGKGFANTGELFF.